The rows below give T cell receptor beta chains drawn from one sample of a study of beta chain features in type 1 diabetes. Clones were sequenced by immunoSEQ multiplex PCR, and TCRdb holds only the in-frame ones, with some missing. Among approximately 150,000 clones, about 13% were seen once, and the ten largest hold approximately 1.3%. Material: central memory CD4+ T cells from blood. The receptors shown here come from a man between 18 and 29 years old with type 1 diabetes. The CDR3 runs from the conserved cysteine through the conserved F or W. D genes are given only for firm matches. Clone size, where shown, is once, few, many, or a class for clones that have expanded.

v_call,j_call,cdr3_length,d_call,clone_size,cdr3_aa,cdr3_nt
TRBV30,TRBJ1-4,15,-,many,CAWSQREPLSEKLFF,TGTGCCTGGAGTCAACGGGAACCCCTCAGCGAAAAACTGTTTTTT
TRBV5-4,TRBJ2-7,15,TRBD1,-,CASSPGTGPSYEQYF,TGTGCCAGCAGCCCGGGGACAGGGCCTTCCTACGAGCAGTACTTC
TRBV6-1,TRBJ1-2,16,TRBD1,-,CASSVGQGSIGYGYTF,TGTGCCAGCAGTGTGGGACAGGGGTCGATAGGCTATGGCTACACCTTC
TRBV2,TRBJ2-1,11,-,-,CASMMDNEQFF,TGTGCCAGCATGATGGACAATGAGCAGTTCTTC
TRBV7-9,TRBJ1-1,15,TRBD1,few,CASSLGQGALTEAFF,TGTGCCAGCAGCTTAGGCCAGGGGGCTCTCACTGAAGCTTTCTTT
TRBV4-1,TRBJ1-1,17,TRBD1,few,CASSQDIPGTVTIEAFF,TGCGCCAGCAGCCAAGATATACCTGGGACAGTTACTATTGAAGCTTTCTTT
TRBV18,TRBJ2-6,17,-,many,CASSPGTVSSGANVLTF,TGTGCCAGCTCACCAGGGACCGTAAGCTCTGGGGCCAACGTCCTGACTTTC
TRBV25-1,TRBJ2-2,16,-,few,CASSERLARNTGELFF,TGTGCCAGCAGTGAAAGGCTAGCGCGGAACACCGGGGAGCTGTTTTTT
TRBV7-2,TRBJ2-6,18,TRBD2,many,CASSLNLAGGAGANVLTF,TGTGCCAGCAGCTTAAATCTGGCGGGGGGCGCTGGGGCCAACGTCCTGACTTTC
TRBV5-6,TRBJ2-1,15,-,few,CASSLYRLSYNEQFF,TGTGCCAGCAGCTTGTACAGACTCTCCTACAATGAGCAGTTCTTC
TRBV7-3,TRBJ2-3,15,TRBD2,many,CASSLTLAETDTQYF,TGTGCCAGCAGCTTAACGCTAGCGGAAACAGATACGCAGTATTTT
TRBV5-1,TRBJ1-1,13,-,-,CASSPDGNTEAFF,TGCGCCAGCAGCCCGGACGGGAACACTGAAGCTTTCTTT
TRBV7-9,TRBJ2-1,12,TRBD1,-,CASSLQGGEQFF,TGTGCCAGCAGCCTACAGGGGGGAGAGCAGTTCTTC
TRBV6-5,TRBJ1-2,14,TRBD1,-,CASRSLGQGYGYTF,TGTGCCAGCAGGAGCCTGGGACAGGGCTATGGCTACACCTTC
TRBV28,TRBJ1-2,13,-,few,CASSLGYNYGYTF,TGTGCCAGCAGTTTGGGATATAACTATGGCTACACCTTC
TRBV19,TRBJ1-1,12,-,few,CASSWSYTEAFF,TGTGCCAGTAGTTGGAGTTACACTGAAGCTTTCTTT
TRBV6-6,TRBJ2-5,15,TRBD2,-,CASRPSGGTKETQYF,TGTGCCAGCAGGCCTAGCGGGGGGACAAAAGAGACCCAGTACTTC
TRBV11-3,TRBJ2-3,12,-,-,CASSLGAGTQYF,TGTGCCAGCAGCTTAGGGGCCGGGACGCAGTATTTT
TRBV12-5,TRBJ2-5,13,-,few,CASGPDSQETQYF,TGTGCTAGTGGCCCGGACAGCCAAGAGACCCAGTACTTC
TRBV27,TRBJ1-1,13,-,-,CASRPTQNTEAFF,TGTGCCAGTCGGCCGACCCAAAACACTGAAGCTTTCTTT
TRBV30,TRBJ1-2,13,-,-,CAKLGGLSYGYTF,TGTGCCAAATTAGGGGGGTTAAGTTATGGCTACACCTTC
TRBV10-3,TRBJ2-5,16,-,-,CAISGTLGGSVETQYF,TGTGCCATCAGTGGGACCTTGGGGGGATCCGTGGAGACCCAGTACTTC
TRBV7-8,TRBJ2-7,14,-,few,CASSLEGDDYEQYF,TGTGCCAGCAGCTTAGAAGGGGATGACTACGAGCAGTACTTC
TRBV10-3,TRBJ2-1,12,-,-,CAISGPYNEQFF,TGTGCCATCAGTGGCCCCTACAATGAGCAGTTCTTC
TRBV28,TRBJ2-7,12,-,-,CASSPARYEQYF,TGTGCCAGCAGCCCCGCGCGTTACGAGCAGTACTTC
TRBV5-1,TRBJ2-3,16,TRBD2,many,CASSSGLVGTTDTQYF,TGCGCCAGCAGCTCAGGACTAGTTGGGACCACAGATACGCAGTATTTT
TRBV6-1,TRBJ2-7,13,-,-,CASTGTPLYEQYF,TGTGCCAGTACCGGGACACCCTTGTACGAGCAGTACTTC
TRBV27,TRBJ1-4,15,-,-,CASSPHRALNEKLFF,TGTGCCAGCAGTCCCCACAGGGCACTAAATGAAAAACTGTTTTTT
TRBV5-1,TRBJ2-5,14,TRBD2,-,CASSPGGTQETQYF,TGCGCCAGCAGCCCCGGGGGGACCCAAGAGACCCAGTACTTC
TRBV19,TRBJ2-7,15,-,-,CASRQPGVGSYEQYF,TGTGCCAGTAGACAACCCGGGGTCGGTTCCTACGAGCAGTACTTC
TRBV14,TRBJ1-2,13,-,few,CASSQLGVGDYTF,TGTGCCAGCAGCCAGCTGGGAGTGGGGGATTACACCTTC
TRBV18,TRBJ2-6,17,-,few,CASSPQGQSSGANVLTF,TGTGCCAGCTCACCCCAGGGGCAGTCCTCTGGGGCCAACGTCCTGACTTTC
TRBV30,TRBJ2-7,12,-,-,CAWASLSYEQYF,TGTGCCTGGGCCTCATTATCCTACGAGCAGTACTTC
TRBV6-6,TRBJ1-5,15,TRBD1,-,CASSRGTGDGQPQHF,TGTGCCAGCAGTAGGGGGACAGGGGATGGTCAGCCCCAGCATTTT
TRBV14,TRBJ1-2,20,TRBD1,few,CASSQDIFYLGTGSVYGYTF,TGTGCCAGCAGCCAAGATATCTTTTATTTGGGGACAGGGTCCGTCTATGGCTACACCTTC
TRBV4-2,TRBJ1-2,15,TRBD1,-,CASSGHPGQGDGYTF,TGTGCCAGCAGCGGACATCCGGGACAGGGAGACGGCTACACCTTC
TRBV27,TRBJ1-2,13,-,few,CASRAPPSWGYTF,TGTGCCAGCAGGGCGCCCCCGTCATGGGGCTACACCTTC
TRBV18,TRBJ2-3,13,-,-,CASSPQSGDTQYF,TGTGCCAGCTCACCACAGTCAGGGGATACGCAGTATTTT
TRBV11-2,TRBJ1-2,15,TRBD1,many,CASSPGTGINYGYTF,TGTGCCAGCAGCCCAGGGACAGGGATCAACTATGGCTACACCTTC
TRBV7-9,TRBJ1-4,16,TRBD1,-,CASSPGTAATNEKLFF,TGTGCCAGCAGCCCGGGGACAGCTGCAACTAATGAAAAACTGTTTTTT
TRBV25-1,TRBJ2-6,15,-,-,CASSVAGPGANVLTF,TGTGCCAGCAGTGTCGCGGGGCCTGGGGCCAACGTCCTGACTTTC
TRBV4-2,TRBJ2-3,13,TRBD2,-,CASSQDRAGERYF,TGTGCCAGCAGCCAAGATCGGGCGGGGGAGCGGTATTTT
TRBV4-2,TRBJ2-3,16,TRBD2,few,CASSHVGLAGSDTQYF,TGTGCCAGCAGCCACGTGGGACTAGCGGGCTCAGATACGCAGTATTTT
TRBV15,TRBJ1-3,12,-,few,CATRLSGNTIYF,TGTGCCACCCGGTTATCTGGAAACACCATATATTTT
TRBV7-9,TRBJ2-1,17,TRBD2,few,CASSLAGDGIMDSEQFF,TGTGCCAGCAGCCTGGCGGGGGACGGTATAATGGATAGTGAGCAGTTCTTC
TRBV4-1,TRBJ1-3,15,-,-,CASSPGQFSGNTIYF,TGCGCCAGCAGCCCTGGACAGTTCTCTGGAAACACCATATATTTT
TRBV18,TRBJ1-2,15,TRBD1,-,CASSPPGQGLYGYTF,TGTGCCAGCTCACCACCGGGACAGGGCCTCTATGGCTACACCTTC
TRBV6-1,TRBJ1-1,12,TRBD1,-,CASTTGATEAFF,TGTGCCAGTACCACAGGGGCTACTGAAGCTTTCTTT